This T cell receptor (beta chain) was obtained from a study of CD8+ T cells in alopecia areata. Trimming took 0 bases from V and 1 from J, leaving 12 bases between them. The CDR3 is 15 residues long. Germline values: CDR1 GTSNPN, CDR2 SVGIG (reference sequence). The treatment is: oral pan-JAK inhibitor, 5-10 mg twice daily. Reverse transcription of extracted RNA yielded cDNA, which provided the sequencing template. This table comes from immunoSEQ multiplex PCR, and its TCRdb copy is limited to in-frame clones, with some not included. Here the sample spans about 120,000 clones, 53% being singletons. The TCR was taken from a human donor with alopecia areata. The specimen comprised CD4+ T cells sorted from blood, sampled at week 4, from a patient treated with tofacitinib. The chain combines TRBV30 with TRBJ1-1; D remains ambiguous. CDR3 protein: CAWSVPGRQNTEAFF. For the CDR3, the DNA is TGTGCCTGGAGTGTACCCGGCAGGCAGAACACTGAAGCTTTCTTT.